This T cell receptor (beta chain) comes out of a study of shared clonotypes between healthy human individuals. For the study at large: Two female and a few male donors aged 18 to 49 were enrolled. Three CD4 naive, three CD4 memory, two CD8 naive and one CD8 memory plate were used per donor.

Clones were sequenced by immunoSEQ multiplex PCR, and TCRdb holds only the in-frame ones, with some missing. In the table there are hundreds of thousands of clones, more than 70% of which are singletons. Details on this clone: Its cognate antigen is unknown. Other DNA sequences within the sample encode an identical CDR3.

This CDR3 has 15 residues. The ends were cut back, 6 bases at V and 0 bases at J, with 9 bases in the middle. The germline gives CDR1 MNHNS, CDR2 SASEGT. Findings and caveats of the study: Approximately 4.9% of naive CD4 clonotypes were shared across a few donors. All-four-donor shared clonotypes had higher generation probabilities than non-shared clonotypes did.

Sequenced input: memory CD4+ T cells sorted from blood. Subset given: CD45RA-negative fraction. The chain has TRBV6-1 and TRBJ2-6; no clear D. This receptor was taken from a woman aged 25-40 years in good health. CDR3 bases: TGTGCCAGCAGCGGTTTGGGCTCTGGGGCCAACGTCCTGACTTTC. This codes for CASSGLGSGANVLTF.